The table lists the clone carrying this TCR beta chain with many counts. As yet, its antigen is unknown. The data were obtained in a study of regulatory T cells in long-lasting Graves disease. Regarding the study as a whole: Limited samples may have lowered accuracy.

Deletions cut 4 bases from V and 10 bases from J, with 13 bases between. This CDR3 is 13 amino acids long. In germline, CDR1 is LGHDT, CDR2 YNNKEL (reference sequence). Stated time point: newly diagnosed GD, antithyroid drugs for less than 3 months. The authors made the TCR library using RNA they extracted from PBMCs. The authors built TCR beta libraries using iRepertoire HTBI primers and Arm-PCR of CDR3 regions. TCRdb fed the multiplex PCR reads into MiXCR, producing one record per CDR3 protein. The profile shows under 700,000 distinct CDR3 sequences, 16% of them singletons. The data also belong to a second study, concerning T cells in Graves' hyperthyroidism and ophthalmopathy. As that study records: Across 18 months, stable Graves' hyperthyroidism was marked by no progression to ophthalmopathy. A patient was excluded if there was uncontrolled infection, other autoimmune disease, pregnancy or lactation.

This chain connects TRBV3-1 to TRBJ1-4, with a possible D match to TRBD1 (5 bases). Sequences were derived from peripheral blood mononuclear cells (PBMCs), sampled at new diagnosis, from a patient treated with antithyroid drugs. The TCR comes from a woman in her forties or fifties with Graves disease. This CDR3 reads CASSPTGVRKLFF. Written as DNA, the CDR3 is TGTGCCAGCAGCCCTACGGGGGTCCGAAAACTGTTTTTT.